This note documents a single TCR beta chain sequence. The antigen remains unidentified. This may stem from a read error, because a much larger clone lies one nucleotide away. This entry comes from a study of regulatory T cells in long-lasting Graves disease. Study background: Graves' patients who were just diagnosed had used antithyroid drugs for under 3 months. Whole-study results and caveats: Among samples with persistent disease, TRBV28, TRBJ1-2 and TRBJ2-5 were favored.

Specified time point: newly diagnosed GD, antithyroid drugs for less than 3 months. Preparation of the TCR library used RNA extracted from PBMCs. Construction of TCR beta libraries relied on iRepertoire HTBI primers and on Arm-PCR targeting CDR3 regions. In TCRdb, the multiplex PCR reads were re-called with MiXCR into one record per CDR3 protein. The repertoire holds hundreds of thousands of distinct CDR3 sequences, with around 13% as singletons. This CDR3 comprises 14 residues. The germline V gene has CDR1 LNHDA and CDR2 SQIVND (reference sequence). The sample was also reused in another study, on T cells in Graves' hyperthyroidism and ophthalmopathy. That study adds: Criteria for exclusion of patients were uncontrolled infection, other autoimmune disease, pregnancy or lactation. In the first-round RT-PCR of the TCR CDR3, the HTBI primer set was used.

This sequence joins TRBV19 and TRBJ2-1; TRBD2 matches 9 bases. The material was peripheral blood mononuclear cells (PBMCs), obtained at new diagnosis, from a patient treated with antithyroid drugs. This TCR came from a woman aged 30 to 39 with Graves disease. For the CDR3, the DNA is TGTGCCAGTATCGGCGGGAGGGCCTACAATGAGCAGCTCTTC. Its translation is CASIGGRAYNEQLF.